This T cell receptor beta chain was captured by sequencing in a study of CXCR3-negative and CXCR3-positive naive CD8 T cells. Whole-study findings and limits: In cryopreserved cells, CXCR3 expression partially decreased, and fresh PBMCs were used in most assays. Naive cells used TRBV-TRBJ genes in much the same way whether CXCR3-negative or CXCR3-positive; memory cells did not. Naive subsets had comparable surface CD5, so TRB CDR3 properties gauged TCR strength.

Via 5' RACE with UMI labels, TRB cDNA libraries were prepared. TCRdb reanalyzed the 5' RACE reads, giving one entry per CDR3 protein sequence and no DNA. This sample's clone table lists 20,000 to 25,000 distinct CDR3 sequences. A remark on this clonotype: The antigen remains unidentified.

The TCR sequence derives from a human donor in good health. Some clones in this sample may be carry-over from other donors' samples. The sequencing sample was made of memory CD8+ T cells from blood.

CDR3 region: CASSYLGGGSDTQYF. The chain has TRBV6-2 or TRBV6-3 and TRBJ2-3; with no DNA, the TCRdb D assignment of TRBD1 cannot be verified. In germline, CDR1 is MNHEY, CDR2 SVGEGT. CDR3 length: 15 amino acids.